This T cell receptor beta chain was identified in a study of T cells in women clearing cervical HPV infection. Study as a whole: Blood came at first lesion visit for cases, post-clearance for controls. HLA type stays a possible confounder, typing being limited.

For this clone: Its target is not known. From the germline J gene comes the end of the CDR3, since the read stops 3 residues before it.

All donors had a single incident cervical HPV16 infection, not prevalent. The data were produced by immunoSEQ multiplex PCR, yet TCRdb's version contains in-frame clones alone and is incomplete. The table counts about 32,000 clones; 4.3% lies in the top ten. The CDR3 consists of 15 residues. Germline CDR1 and CDR2: SGHVS and FQNEAQ. Whole-study findings and limits: Richness plus V gene abundances separated cases from controls with AUC about 0.8.

The clonotype was recovered from a woman aged 18 to 75 with a cervical HPV16 infection that either progressed to CIN3+ or cleared (not recorded which). The chain is built from TRBV7-8 and TRBJ2-2; 7 bases match TRBD1. Sequencing was performed on blood buffy coat. CDR3 residues: CASSQYRGWNSPLFF. Partial CDR3 DNA: TGTGCCAGCAGCCAATACAGGGGTTGGAATTCACCG.